The 8 T cell receptor beta chains below were found in one sample sequenced in a study of STAT3 mutations in large granular lymphocyte leukemia. Study results and limitations: Every T-LGLL patient had at least one immunodominant TCRbeta clonotype.

Their antigen targets remain unknown. Measured with immunoSEQ multiplex PCR; TCRdb has only the in-frame clones, and not every one. The sample has roughly 14,000 clones, 80% to 95% seen once. Sequencing was carried out using peripheral blood mononuclear cells. Receptors originate from a woman between 50 and 59 years old with T-cell large granular lymphocyte leukemia. Some clones in this sample may be carry-over from other donors' samples.

This chain connects TRBV28 to TRBJ1-4; possibly TRBD1 for D (6 bases). Germline V gives CDR1 MDHEN, CDR2 SYDVKM. The CDR3 is 14 amino acids. V was trimmed by 4 bases and J by 8 bases, leaving 14 bases between them. The CDR3 region is CASSYRAREEKLFF. CDR3 nucleotides: TGTGCCAGCAGTTACAGGGCACGGGAAGAAAAACTGTTTTTT.

The V and J genes are TRBV29-1 and TRBJ1-1; D perhaps matches TRBD1 (6 bases). The germline V gene has CDR1 SQVTM and CDR2 ANQGSEA. Trimming cost V 4 bases and J 0 bases, with 24 bases left between them. The CDR3 contains 18 residues. The CDR3 region has the DNA TGCAGCGTTGTGGTTTACCGGGACGGACAGTTTTTGAACACTGAAGCTTTCTTT. It codes for CSVVVYRDGQFLNTEAFF.

The chain carries TRBV2 and TRBJ1-5, with D possibly matching TRBD1 (5 bases). The CDR3 covers 13 residues. Per the germline V gene, CDR1 is SNHLY and CDR2 is FYNNEI. Trimming pared 11 bases from V and 7 bases from J, leaving 18 bases between. Here the CDR3 DNA reads TGTGCCTGCACCAGGGAAGAGAGACAGCCCCAGCATTTT. Amino acids: CACTREERQPQHF.

This clone was detected a few times. The rearrangement uses TRBV28 and TRBJ1-5; TRBD1 might be the D (5 bases). This CDR3 region has 16 residues. Per germline, CDR1 MDHEN and CDR2 SYDVKM. Trimming stripped 4 bases from V and 3 bases from J, with 16 bases between. This CDR3 reads CASSSLRGRANQPQHF. The CDR3 nucleotides read TGTGCCAGCAGTTCCCTTCGGGGCAGGGCCAATCAGCCCCAGCATTTT.

The chain has TRBV5-8 and TRBJ1-5; TRBD1 matches at 8 bases. J gave up 6 bases and V 5 bases, and 16 bases lay outside the gene matches. The CDR3 covers 17 residues. Germline assignment: CDR1 SGHTS and CDR2 YDEGEE. The CDR3 spells CASSRARFQGAGQPQHF. CDR3 nucleotide sequence: TGTGCCAGCAGTCGGGCCAGATTCCAGGGGGCGGGTCAGCCCCAGCATTTT.

This sequence joins TRBV4-1 and TRBJ2-7, with 9 bases aligning to TRBD2. Germline lookup yields CDR1 MGHRA and CDR2 YSYEKL. The CDR3 contains 17 residues. J gave up 1 base and V 1 base, and 8 bases lay outside the gene matches. CDR3 nucleotides: TGCGCCAGCAGCCAAGCTGTCTGGCGGGAGGGATCCTACGAGCAGTACTTC. This translates into CASSQAVWREGSYEQYF.

The genes are TRBV6-5 and TRBJ2-7, with TRBD1 identical over 8 bases. The CDR3 contains 13 residues. The germline gives CDR1 MNHEY, CDR2 SVGAGI. V lost 7 bases, J lost 7 bases, and 9 bases stayed unmatched. The DNA for the CDR3 is TGTGCCAGCACCGCTTCCAGGGGGCGTGAGCAGTACTTC. Translating it yields CASTASRGREQYF.

This clone was seen just once. The chain's CDR3 is CASPGQGDTEAFF. Written as DNA, the CDR3 is TGTGCCAGCCCGGGACAGGGGGACACTGAAGCTTTCTTT. The chain has TRBV28 and TRBJ1-1; 11 nucleotides line up with TRBD1. With V trimmed by 8 bases and J by 3 bases, 2 bases remained unmatched. Germline V gives CDR1 MDHEN, CDR2 SYDVKM. The CDR3 length is 13 residues. Filled out from reference TRBV28 and TRBJ1-1, the complete variable domain reads DVKVTQSSRYLVKRTGEKVFLECVQDMDHENMFWYRQDPGLGLRLIYFSYDVKMKEKGDIPEGYSVSREKKERFSLILESASTNQTSMYLCASPGQGDTEAFFGQGTRLTVV.